This TCR beta chain was retrieved from a study of cytomegalovirus exposure and HLA in healthy donors. V lost 1 base to trimming and J lost 4 bases; unmatched junction nucleotides: 8. The germline gives CDR1 SNHLY, CDR2 FYNNEI. CDR3 length: 17 amino acids. Primers for the PCR totalled 60 Vbeta and 13 Jbeta. Method: immunoSEQ multiplex PCR; TCRdb's copy keeps in-frame clones and lacks some. The sample data list 110,000 to 150,000 clones. Whole-study results and caveats: Upon later analysis, HLA-associated TCR beta chains proved more clonally expanded than other, equally common chains.

Notes on this clone: The antigen remains undetermined.

The clonotype was recovered from a woman aged 18-29 years in good health and CMV-seronegative. This chain uses TRBV2 with TRBJ1-3, with 9 bases lining up with TRBD1. The specimen was PBMCs. The CDR3 sequence is CASSEGVNRGLGNTIYF. Written as DNA, the CDR3 is TGTGCCAGCAGTGAAGGGGTGAACAGGGGGCTCGGAAACACCATATATTTT. Looking up the rest from reference TRBV2 and TRBJ1-3 gives the full variable domain: EPEVTQTPSHQVTQMGQEVILRCVPISNHLYFYWYRQILGQKVEFLVSFYNNEISEKSEIFDDQFSVERPDGSNFTLKIRSTKLEDSAMYFCASSEGVNRGLGNTIYFGEGSWLTVV.